The next 10 T cell receptor beta chains were all read from a single sample in a study of monozygotic twins with inflammatory bowel disease. TCRdb re-called the 5' RACE reads, yielding one record per CDR3 amino acid sequence without DNA. The sample table sets out approximately 340,000 distinct CDR3 sequences. Sequencing was carried out using blood. The origin of the receptors is a human donor with ulcerative colitis or Crohn's disease, or a healthy co-twin of an affected twin (not recorded which).

Here the CDR3 reads CSAREPGFTDTQYF. The V gene is TRBV20-1, the J gene TRBJ2-3; TCRdb's D call of TRBD1 is untestable without DNA. The CDR3 totals 14 residues. Germline CDR1 DFQATT, CDR2 SNEGSKA (reference sequence).

The chain couples TRBV20-1 to TRBJ1-5; TCRdb's D call of TRBD1 is untestable without DNA. Germline CDR1 reads DFQATT; CDR2 reads SNEGSKA (reference sequence). CDR3 size: 11 residues. CDR3: CRPRGRQPQHF.

This chain connects TRBV5-1 to TRBJ2-5. The CDR3 covers 13 residues. The V gene's germline CDR1 is SGHRS and CDR2 YFSETQ. CDR3 in amino acids: CASSFSSQETQYF.

The CDR3 here is CASSQPRTGVNEKLFF. The V and J genes are TRBV4-1 and TRBJ1-4; TCRdb's D gene call, TRBD1, goes unchecked for lack of DNA. The CDR3 sequence is 16 residues long. Germline assignment: CDR1 MGHRA and CDR2 YSYEKL.

The chain carries TRBV12-3 or TRBV12-4 and TRBJ2-2; there is no DNA to check the TCRdb D call of TRBD1. The CDR3 contains 16 residues. CDR3 amino acids: CASSLTGGFSTGELFF.

J is TRBJ2-7 and V is TRBV20-1. The germline V gene has CDR1 DFQATT and CDR2 SNEGSKA (reference sequence). The CDR3 covers 12 residues. The CDR3 protein is CSARDYRDEQYF.

CDR3 in amino acids: CSVASAANYGYTF. The V and J genes are TRBV29-1 and TRBJ1-2. CDR1 and CDR2 (germline): SQVTM, ANQGSEA. The CDR3 is 13 residues long.

CDR3 residues: CASSSGQTYNEQFF. J is TRBJ2-1 and V is TRBV5-1; the D call of TRBD1 rests on TCRdb alone, since no DNA is present to check it. The CDR3 sequence is 14 residues long. From germline, CDR1 is SGHRS and CDR2 YFSETQ. Full variable domain (remainder filled in from reference TRBV5-1 and TRBJ2-1): KAGVTQTPRYLIKTRGQQVTLSCSPISGHRSVSWYQQTPGQGLQFLFEYFSETQRNKGNFPGRFSGRQFSNSRSEMNVSTLELGDSALYLCASSSGQTYNEQFFGPGTRLTVL.

The gene calls are TRBV5-6 and TRBJ2-6; no DNA is available, so the TRBD1 call from TCRdb remains unchecked. This CDR3 comprises 19 residues. Germline CDR1 reads SGHDT; CDR2 reads YYEEEE. CDR3 protein: CASSPTGTVSLSGANVLTF.

The chain combines TRBV6-6 with TRBJ1-1; TCRdb indicates TRBD1, and absent DNA this call remains unverified. Germline CDR1 is MNHNY and CDR2 is SVGAGI (reference sequence). The CDR3 extends over 13 amino acids. The CDR3 spells CASNTGQITEAFF.